This TCR beta chain was retrieved from a study of shared clonotypes between healthy human individuals. Study background: CD4 naive cells filled three plates per donor, CD4 memory three, CD8 naive two and CD8 memory one. The study, taken as a whole, reports: Sharing across a few donors was seen in around 5.1% of naive CD4 clonotypes.

The assay was immunoSEQ multiplex PCR, and TCRdb's table has in-frame clones only and misses some. Among about 700,000 clones listed, 92% were seen once. Only CD45RO-negative cells positively selected for CCR7 counted as naive CD8 cells, so terminally differentiated effector memory CD45RA+ cells were excluded. Regarding this clone: Its antigen remains unidentified.

V was cut by 4 bases and J by 5 bases, with 12 bases left in between. The germline V gene has CDR1 SGHVS and CDR2 FNYEAQ. CDR3 size: 14 residues. The genes are TRBV7-6 and TRBJ2-1, with a tentative D call TRBD1 (6 bases). The TCR sequence derives from a man in his thirties or forties in good health. The sequenced sample consisted of naive CD8+ T cells sorted from blood. The CDR3 sequence is CASSSAGANNEQFF. Written as DNA, the CDR3 is TGTGCCAGCAGCTCAGCAGGGGCTAACAATGAGCAGTTCTTC.